The T cell receptor beta chain under discussion was sequenced for a study of blood T cell repertoires in COVID-19. The table came from immunoSEQ multiplex PCR; TCRdb's copy has only in-frame clones and leaves some out. The repertoire includes 86,000 or so clones, around 92% of them detected once, and 1.5% to 2% sits in the top ten. The CDR3 spans 14 residues. CDR1 and CDR2 from the germline V gene are ENHRY and SYGVKD. The junction had 6 bases not matched to a gene; V was cut back by 6 bases and J by 5 bases. The sample taken for sequencing was peripheral blood. The rearrangement links TRBV10-3 to TRBJ2-2, with 7 nucleotides matching TRBD1. The TCR sequence derives from a woman between 50 and 59 years old in a cohort sampled during active COVID-19. CDR3 DNA sequence: TGTGCCATCAGAAACACAGGGGAGACCGGGGAGCTGTTTTTT. Its translation is CAIRNTGETGELFF.